These T cell receptor beta chains were read from a single sample in a study of vaccination and CD4 T cells after COVID-19. These receptors have no known antigen. TCRdb itself ran the PCR reads through MiXCR, one entry per CDR3 protein. The repertoire holds 9,500 or so distinct CDR3 sequences, with 20% to 30% as singletons. The sequenced sample was CD4+ T cells from blood, cultured in vitro, obtained before SARS-CoV-2 vaccination. The source is a human donor who received a COVID-19 vaccine. Each CDR3 is given with its conserved first and last residue. The D gene is left open where the match is weak. Clone size is shown for a subset of rows, as once, few, many or a class of expanded clone.

D gene | J gene | V gene | clone size | CDR3 DNA | CDR3 protein
TRBD2 | TRBJ2-1 | TRBV29-1 | . | TGCAGCGTTGAAGTGGGTGGTAGCGGGCTCTACAATGAGCAGTTCTTC | CSVEVGGSGLYNEQFF
. | TRBJ2-2 | TRBV7-9 | few | TGTGCCAGCAGCTTAGGTGTAAGAAAACCCGACACCGGGGAGCTGTTTTTT | CASSLGVRKPDTGELFF
. | TRBJ1-1 | TRBV15 | . | TGTGCCACCAGCAGAGATAACAGGAACACTGAAGCTTTCTTT | CATSRDNRNTEAFF
. | TRBJ1-4 | TRBV21-1 | few | TGTGCCAGCAGCAAAGGCGAAAAACTGTTTTTT | CASSKGEKLFF
. | TRBJ1-2 | TRBV6-1 | . | TGTGCCAGCAGTGAACGAAAAGGGGCGGTTGGCTACACCTTC | CASSERKGAVGYTF
TRBD1 | TRBJ2-3 | TRBV30 | medium-sized | TGTGCCTGGGGGCCCGGACAGGGTTTGCAAGATACGCAGTATTTT | CAWGPGQGLQDTQYF
. | TRBJ2-3 | TRBV5-1 | . | TGCGCCAGCAGCTGGGGACTTCAGAGCACAGATACGCAGTATTTT | CASSWGLQSTDTQYF
TRBD1 | TRBJ1-5 | TRBV5-1 | few | TGCGCCAGCAGCGTGGGACAGGGTACTCAGCCCCAGCATTTT | CASSVGQGTQPQHF
. | TRBJ1-1 | TRBV6-1 | few | TGTGCCAGCAGTGAAGGGGGGGCCGAGCATTCCACTGAAGCTTTCTTT | CASSEGGAEHSTEAFF
. | TRBJ1-1 | TRBV6-5 | . | TGTGCCAGCAATTACAGGGAAGGGAGGACTGAAGCTTTCTTT | CASNYREGRTEAFF
. | TRBJ1-2 | TRBV6-2/TRBV6-3 | . | TGTGCCAGCACCCGCAGTTCAGATAGGGCTGGCTACACCTTC | CASTRSSDRAGYTF
TRBD2 | TRBJ2-7 | TRBV10-3 | few | TGTGCCATCAAGTCGGGGGGGCGCGAGGGAGAGCAGTACTTC | CAIKSGGREGEQYF
. | TRBJ1-5 | TRBV5-1 | few | TGCGCCAGCAGGATCGGGCTCTATAGCAATCAGCCCCAGCATTTT | CASRIGLYSNQPQHF
. | TRBJ1-1 | TRBV28 | once | TGTGCCAGCAGTTTAATTGGTTCAGGGCCGAACACTGAAGCTTTCTTT | CASSLIGSGPNTEAFF
. | TRBJ2-7 | TRBV20-1 | few | TGCAGTGCTAGACATGGACAGAACTACGAGCAGTACTTC | CSARHGQNYEQYF
TRBD1 | TRBJ1-5 | TRBV2 | . | TGTGCCAGCAGTGTTTCAGGGGGGAATCAGCCCCAGCATTTT | CASSVSGGNQPQHF
TRBD2 | TRBJ2-7 | TRBV11-2 | . | TGTGCCAGCAGCTTAACGGGACTAGCGGCCTACGAGCAGTACTTC | CASSLTGLAAYEQYF
. | TRBJ2-1 | TRBV27 | few | TGTGCCAGCAGTTTAGGCGGGCCTCCCTACAATGAGCAGTTCTTC | CASSLGGPPYNEQFF
. | TRBJ1-2 | TRBV2 | few | TGTGCCAGCAGTGAAATGGAACACGCGCCCTATGGCTACACCTTC | CASSEMEHAPYGYTF
. | TRBJ1-2 | TRBV24-1 | . | TGTGCCACCAGTGATCCCCTCGGGGGGCATGGAGGCTACACCTTC | CATSDPLGGHGGYTF
TRBD2 | TRBJ2-5 | TRBV5-4 | few | TGTGCCAGCAGCAACGGACTAGCGGGGGTAAAGACCCAGTACTTC | CASSNGLAGVKTQYF
TRBD1 | TRBJ1-2 | TRBV27 | . | TGTGCCAGCAGCCAGAACAGGGGCTTAGATGGCTACACCTTC | CASSQNRGLDGYTF
. | TRBJ1-1 | TRBV7-8 | . | TGTGCCAGCAGCTTAGGGCCAGCGAACACTGAAGCTTTCTTT | CASSLGPANTEAFF
. | TRBJ1-6 | TRBV5-1 | . | TGCGCCAGCAGCCCGGTATCGGCCAATTCACCCCTCCACTTT | CASSPVSANSPLHF
. | TRBJ2-3 | TRBV11-1 | . | TGTGCCAGCAGCATTGACGGTACAGATACGCAGTATTTT | CASSIDGTDTQYF
. | TRBJ1-2 | TRBV12-3/TRBV12-4 | . | TGTGCCAGCAGTTTAGTTCGAAGGGGGGGTGGCTACACCTTC | CASSLVRRGGGYTF
. | TRBJ1-2 | TRBV11-2 | few | TGTGCCAGCAGCCTGGTACGTGGAAGCTACACCTTC | CASSLVRGSYTF
. | TRBJ2-1 | TRBV5-4 | . | TGTGCCAGCAGCTTGGACAGGGTCAGATCGCAGTTCTTC | CASSLDRVRSQFF
. | TRBJ2-7 | TRBV20-1 | . | TGCAGTGCTAGTTCCAGCTACGAGCAGTACTTC | CSASSSYEQYF
. | TRBJ1-1 | TRBV10-1 | few | TGCGCCAGCCGTACAGGGAACACTGAAGCTTTCTTT | CASRTGNTEAFF
TRBD2 | TRBJ2-3 | TRBV9 | . | TGTGCCAGCAGCCCCCGTGGGAAGCGGGGCGCCCCAGATACGCAGTATTTT | CASSPRGKRGAPDTQYF